This T cell receptor (beta chain) was captured by sequencing in a study of metastatic and nonmetastatic thyroid tumors. Looking at the study overall: Peripheral blood and tumor or nodule samples from malignant and benign thyroid patients were compared. The study's findings and limits: A significant increase in TCR beta diversity was reportedly seen in malignant thyroid tumors relative to benign nodules, in blood and tumor.

With regard to this clone: Its antigen remains unknown.

Trimming cost V 5 bases and J 9 bases; bases outside gene matches: 13. The CDR3 totals 15 residues. CDR1 and CDR2 (germline): SEHNR, FQNEAQ (reference sequence). Thyroid surgery had not been preceded by any treatment in any patient. Study processing details: Across clinicopathological groups, CDR3 differences served as the basis for building a distant-metastasis classifier for papillary thyroid cancer. TCRdb re-called the PCR reads with MiXCR. These V and J calls derive from TCRdb rather than the authors' analysis. The sample carries around 16,000 clones, over 20% recorded once. The material sequenced was adjacent normal tissue. V usage is TRBV7-9 and J usage is TRBJ2-7, with TRBD1 matching 10 bases. This receptor was obtained from a female donor with papillary thyroid cancer or a benign thyroid nodule (not recorded which). Some clones in this sample may be carry-over from other donors' samples. The CDR3: CASSQLRQGALGQYF. CDR3 sequence (DNA): TGTGCCAGCAGCCAGCTGCGACAGGGGGCGCTTGGGCAGTACTTC.